A selection of T cell receptor beta chains follows, all from one sample in a study of EBV T-cell therapy then PD-1 blockade in nasopharyngeal carcinoma. Which antigens these TCRs recognize remains unknown. Here immunoSEQ multiplex PCR was the method, and the copy in TCRdb shows in-frame clones only, minus some. The sample gives tens of thousands of clones, about four fifths of which show up once; 24% is in the top ten. The source material was CD8+ T cells from blood, sampled at day -245 from a patient whose treatment included autologous EBV-specific T cells and nivolumab. The receptor set was obtained from a man aged 40-50 years with nasopharyngeal carcinoma. The CDR3 runs from the conserved cysteine through the conserved F or W. D genes are given only for firm matches. A row's size may be missing; if present it is once, few, many or a size class.

TRBJ1-6,.,.,TRBV4-3,TGCGCCAGCAGCCAAGATAGCAGGGGATATGGTTCACCCCTCCACTTT,CASSQDSRGYGSPLHF
TRBJ1-5,TRBD1,medium-sized,TRBV28,TGTGCCAGCAGTTTACGGCAGGGGGCATTTCAGCCCCAGCATTTT,CASSLRQGAFQPQHF
TRBJ2-1,TRBD2,.,TRBV9,TGTGCCAGCAACTCAGCGGGGCTAGCGGGGCCGCAGTTCTTC,CASNSAGLAGPQFF
TRBJ2-3,.,few,TRBV6-4,TGTGCCAGCAGTGACTCGGTAGGGACAGATACGCAGTATTTT,CASSDSVGTDTQYF
TRBJ2-5,.,.,TRBV24-1,TGTGCCACCAGTAGGTCAGAGACCCAGTACTTC,CATSRSETQYF
TRBJ1-2,.,.,TRBV27,TGTGCCAGCAGTTTATCGCCGCGAGGGGTTGGTGATGGCTACACCTTC,CASSLSPRGVGDGYTF
TRBJ2-7,TRBD2,.,TRBV27,TGTGCCAGTGGGGAGGGTAGAGAGCAGTACTTC,CASGEGREQYF
TRBJ2-5,TRBD2,few,TRBV28,TGTGCCAGCAGGCAAAGCACGGGGGGAGCCAACCAAGAGACCCAGTACTTC,CASRQSTGGANQETQYF
TRBJ2-1,TRBD2,.,TRBV10-3,TGTGCCATCAGTGAGTTTACTAGCGGGGCCGATGAGCAGTTCTTC,CAISEFTSGADEQFF
TRBJ1-1,.,.,TRBV4-3,TGCGCCAGCAGCGAAGATAGGTACAGGGTGAACACTGAAGCTTTCTTT,CASSEDRYRVNTEAFF
TRBJ1-6,.,.,TRBV27,TGTGCCAGCAGTAAATACAGACCTAATAATTCACCCCTCCACTTT,CASSKYRPNNSPLHF
TRBJ2-2,TRBD1,.,TRBV4-3,TGCGCCAGCAGCCAAGACGACAGGGGGGTCGGGGAGCTGTTTTTT,CASSQDDRGVGELFF
TRBJ2-2,.,.,TRBV27,TGTGCCAGCAGTTTTCTGGCAGTATCCACCGGGGAGCTGTTTTTT,CASSFLAVSTGELFF
TRBJ2-2,.,.,TRBV24-1,TGTGCCACCAGTGACACGCCCCGGTACGGGGTCTTCAAAGCCCGGGAGCTGTTTTTT,CATSDTPRYGVFKARELFF
TRBJ2-1,TRBD2,once,TRBV2,TGTGCCAGCAGTTGGGTGAGCGGGGGGGCCCGAAATGAGCAGTTCTTC,CASSWVSGGARNEQFF